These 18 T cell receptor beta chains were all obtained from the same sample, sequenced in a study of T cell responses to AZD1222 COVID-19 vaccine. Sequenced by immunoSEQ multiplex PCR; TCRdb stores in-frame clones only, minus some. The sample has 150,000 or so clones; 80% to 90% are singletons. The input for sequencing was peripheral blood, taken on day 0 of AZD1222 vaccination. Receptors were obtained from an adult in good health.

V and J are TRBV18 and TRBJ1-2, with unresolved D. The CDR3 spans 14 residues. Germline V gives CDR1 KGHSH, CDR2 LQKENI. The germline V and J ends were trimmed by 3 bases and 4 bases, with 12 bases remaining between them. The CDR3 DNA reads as TGTGCCAGCTCACCTAATAGGGCGGGCTATGGCTACACCTTC. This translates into CASSPNRAGYGYTF.

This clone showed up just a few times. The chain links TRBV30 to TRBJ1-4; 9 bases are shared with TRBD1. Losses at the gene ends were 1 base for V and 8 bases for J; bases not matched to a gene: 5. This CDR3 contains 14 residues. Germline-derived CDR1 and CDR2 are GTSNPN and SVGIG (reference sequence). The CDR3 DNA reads TGTGCCTGGAGTGGGGGACAGGGCGGGGAAAAACTGTTTTTT. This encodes CAWSGGQGGEKLFF.

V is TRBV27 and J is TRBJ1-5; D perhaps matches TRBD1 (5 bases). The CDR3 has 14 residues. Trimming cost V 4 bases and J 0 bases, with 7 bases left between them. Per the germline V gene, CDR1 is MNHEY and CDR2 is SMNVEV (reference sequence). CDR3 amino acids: CASSWGISNQPQHF. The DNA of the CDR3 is TGTGCCAGCAGTTGGGGGATTAGCAATCAGCCCCAGCATTTT.

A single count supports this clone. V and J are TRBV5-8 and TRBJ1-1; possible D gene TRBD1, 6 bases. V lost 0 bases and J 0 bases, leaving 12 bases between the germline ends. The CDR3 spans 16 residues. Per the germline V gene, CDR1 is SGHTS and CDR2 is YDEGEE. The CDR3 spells CASSLGSDSMNTEAFF. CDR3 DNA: TGTGCCAGCAGCTTGGGATCGGACAGTATGAACACTGAAGCTTTCTTT.

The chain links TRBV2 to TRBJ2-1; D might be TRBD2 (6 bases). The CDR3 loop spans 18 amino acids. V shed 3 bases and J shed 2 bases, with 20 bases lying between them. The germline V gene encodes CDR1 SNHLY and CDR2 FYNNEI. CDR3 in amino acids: CASSEFGLTNPPYNEQFF. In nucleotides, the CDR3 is TGTGCCAGCAGTGAGTTTGGACTAACCAACCCCCCCTACAATGAGCAGTTCTTC.

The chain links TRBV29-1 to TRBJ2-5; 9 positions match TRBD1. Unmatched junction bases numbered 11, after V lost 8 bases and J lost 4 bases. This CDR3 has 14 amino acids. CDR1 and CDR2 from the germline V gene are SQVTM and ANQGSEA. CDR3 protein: CSFYTGTGPETQYF. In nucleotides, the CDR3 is TGCAGCTTTTATACCGGGACAGGGCCAGAGACCCAGTACTTC.

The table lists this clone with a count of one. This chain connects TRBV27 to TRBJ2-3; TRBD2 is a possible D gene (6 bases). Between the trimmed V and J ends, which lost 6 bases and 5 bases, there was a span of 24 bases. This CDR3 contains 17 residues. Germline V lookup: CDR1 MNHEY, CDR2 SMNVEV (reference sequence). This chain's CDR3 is CASSSPLIRDLKDTQYF. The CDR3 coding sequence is TGTGCCAGCAGCTCTCCCCTCATTCGGGACTTAAAAGATACGCAGTATTTT.

The CDR3 here is CASSQALGTGYPGELFF. CDR3 nucleotides: TGTGCCAGCAGCCAGGCCCTCGGGACAGGGTATCCCGGGGAGCTGTTTTTT. The chain is built from TRBV3-1 (or the pseudogene TRBV3-2) and TRBJ2-2; TRBD1 aligns across 9 bases. CDR1 and CDR2 (germline): LGHDT, YNNKEL (reference sequence). J gave up 6 bases and V 3 bases, and 11 bases lay outside the gene matches. This CDR3 is built from 17 residues.

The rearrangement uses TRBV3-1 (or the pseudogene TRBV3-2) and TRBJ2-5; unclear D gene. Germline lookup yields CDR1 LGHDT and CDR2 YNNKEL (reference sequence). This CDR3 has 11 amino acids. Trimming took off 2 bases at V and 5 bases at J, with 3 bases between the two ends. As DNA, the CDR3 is TGTGCCAGCAGCCAATCGGAGACCCAGTACTTC. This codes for CASSQSETQYF.

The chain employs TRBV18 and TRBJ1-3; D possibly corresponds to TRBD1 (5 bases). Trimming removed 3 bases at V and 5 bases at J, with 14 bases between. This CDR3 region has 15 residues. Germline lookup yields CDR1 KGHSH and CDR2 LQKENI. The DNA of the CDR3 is TGTGCCAGCTCACCCCCGGACAAGGGTAGAAACACCATATATTTT. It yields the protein CASSPPDKGRNTIYF.

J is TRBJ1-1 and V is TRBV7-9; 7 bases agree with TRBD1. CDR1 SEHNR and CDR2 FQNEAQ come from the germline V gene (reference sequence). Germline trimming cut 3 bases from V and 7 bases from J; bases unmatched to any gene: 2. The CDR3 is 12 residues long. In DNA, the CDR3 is TGTGCCAGCAGCTTTGGACAGGTTGAAGCTTTCTTT. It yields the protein CASSFGQVEAFF.

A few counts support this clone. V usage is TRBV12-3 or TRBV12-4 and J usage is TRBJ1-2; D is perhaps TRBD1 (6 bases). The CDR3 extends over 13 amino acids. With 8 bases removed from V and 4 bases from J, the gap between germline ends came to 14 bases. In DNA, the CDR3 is TGTGCCAGCTTCACAGGGTCCGGCTATGGCTACACCTTC. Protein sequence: CASFTGSGYGYTF.

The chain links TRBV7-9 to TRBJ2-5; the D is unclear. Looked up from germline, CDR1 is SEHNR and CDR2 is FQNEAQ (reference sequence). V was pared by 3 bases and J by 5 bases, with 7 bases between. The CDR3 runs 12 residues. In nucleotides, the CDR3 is TGTGCCAGCAGCTTGAGCCTCGAGACCCAGTACTTC. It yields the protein CASSLSLETQYF.

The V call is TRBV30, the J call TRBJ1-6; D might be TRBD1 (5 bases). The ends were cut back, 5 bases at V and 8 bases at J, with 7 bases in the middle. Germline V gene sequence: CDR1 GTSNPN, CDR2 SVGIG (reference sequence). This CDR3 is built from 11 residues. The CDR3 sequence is CAWGGYSPLHF. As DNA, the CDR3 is TGTGCCTGGGGGGGGTATTCACCCCTCCACTTT. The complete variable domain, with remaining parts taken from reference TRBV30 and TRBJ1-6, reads SQTIHQWPATLVQPVGSPLSLECTVEGTSNPNLYWYRQAAGRGLQLLFYSVGIGQISSEVPQNLSASRPQDRQFILSSKKLLLSDSGFYLCAWGGYSPLHFGNGTRLTVT.

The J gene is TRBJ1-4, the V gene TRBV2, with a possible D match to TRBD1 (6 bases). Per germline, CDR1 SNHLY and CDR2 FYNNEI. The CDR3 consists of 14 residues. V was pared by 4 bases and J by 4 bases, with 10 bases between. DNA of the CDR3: TGTGCCAGCAGTGTGGGGGCGAGTAATGAAAAACTGTTTTTT. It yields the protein CASSVGASNEKLFF.

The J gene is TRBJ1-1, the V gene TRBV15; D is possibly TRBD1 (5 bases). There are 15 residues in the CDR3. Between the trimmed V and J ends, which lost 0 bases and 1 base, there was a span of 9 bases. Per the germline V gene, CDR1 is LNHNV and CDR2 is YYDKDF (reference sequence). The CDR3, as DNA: TGTGCCACCAGCAGAGAGATCCAGGGGAACACTGAAGCTTTCTTT. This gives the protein CATSREIQGNTEAFF. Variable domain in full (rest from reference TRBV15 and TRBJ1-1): DAMVIQNPRYQVTQFGKPVTLSCSQTLNHNVMYWYQQKSSQAPKLLFHYYDKDFNNEADTPDNFQSRRPNTSFCFLDIRSPGLGDTAMYLCATSREIQGNTEAFFGQGTRLTVV.

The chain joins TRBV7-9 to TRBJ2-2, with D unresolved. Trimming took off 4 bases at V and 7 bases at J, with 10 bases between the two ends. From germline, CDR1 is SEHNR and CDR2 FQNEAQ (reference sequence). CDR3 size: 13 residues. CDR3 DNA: TGTGCCAGCAGCTCCGTCATTGGCGGGGAGCTGTTTTTT. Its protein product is CASSSVIGGELFF.

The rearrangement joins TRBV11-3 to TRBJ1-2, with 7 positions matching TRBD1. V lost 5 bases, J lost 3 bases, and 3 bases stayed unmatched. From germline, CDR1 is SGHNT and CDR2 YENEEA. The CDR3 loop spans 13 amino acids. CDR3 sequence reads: CASSNGTDYGYTF. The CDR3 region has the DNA TGTGCCAGCAGCAACGGGACAGACTATGGCTACACCTTC.